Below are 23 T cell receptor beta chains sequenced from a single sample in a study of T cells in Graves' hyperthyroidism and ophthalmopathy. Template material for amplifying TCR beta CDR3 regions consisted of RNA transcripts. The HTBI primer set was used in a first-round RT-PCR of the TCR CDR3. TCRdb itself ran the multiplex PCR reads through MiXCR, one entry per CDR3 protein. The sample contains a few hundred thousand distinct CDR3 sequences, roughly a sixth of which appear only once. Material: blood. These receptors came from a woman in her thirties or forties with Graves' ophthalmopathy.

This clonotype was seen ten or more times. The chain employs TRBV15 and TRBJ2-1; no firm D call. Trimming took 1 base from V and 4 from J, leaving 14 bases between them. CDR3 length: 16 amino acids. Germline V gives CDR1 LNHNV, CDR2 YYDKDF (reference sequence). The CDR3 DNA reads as TGTGCCACCAGCAGAGTTTCTGTTTCAAAATACAATGAGCAGTTCTTC. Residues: CATSRVSVSKYNEQFF.

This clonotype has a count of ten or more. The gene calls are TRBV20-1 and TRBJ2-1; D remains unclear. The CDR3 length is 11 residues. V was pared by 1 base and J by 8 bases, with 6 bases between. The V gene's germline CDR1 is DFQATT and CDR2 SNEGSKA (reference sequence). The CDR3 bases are TGCAGTGCTAGAGGTCTCCATGAGCAGTTCTTC. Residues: CSARGLHEQFF.

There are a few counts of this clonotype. The CDR3 here is CSARDQAGGAIGYTF. Written as DNA, the CDR3 is TGCAGTGCTAGAGATCAGGCAGGGGGCGCGATTGGCTACACCTTC. This chain links TRBV20-1 with TRBJ1-2; 8 nucleotides match TRBD1. In germline, CDR1 is DFQATT, CDR2 SNEGSKA (reference sequence). The CDR3 runs to 15 residues. The junction had 10 bases not matched to a gene; V was cut back by 0 bases and J by 7 bases.

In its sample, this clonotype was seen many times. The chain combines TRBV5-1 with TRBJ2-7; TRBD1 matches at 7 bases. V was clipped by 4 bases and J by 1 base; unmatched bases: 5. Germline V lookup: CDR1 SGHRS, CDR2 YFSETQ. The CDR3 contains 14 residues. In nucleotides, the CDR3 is TGCGCCAGCAGCCGGGACAGAGAATCCTACGAGCAGTACTTC. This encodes CASSRDRESYEQYF. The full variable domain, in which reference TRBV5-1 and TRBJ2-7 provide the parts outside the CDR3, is KAGVTQTPRYLIKTRGQQVTLSCSPISGHRSVSWYQQTPGQGLQFLFEYFSETQRNKGNFPGRFSGRQFSNSRSEMNVSTLELGDSALYLCASSRDRESYEQYFGPGTRLTVT.

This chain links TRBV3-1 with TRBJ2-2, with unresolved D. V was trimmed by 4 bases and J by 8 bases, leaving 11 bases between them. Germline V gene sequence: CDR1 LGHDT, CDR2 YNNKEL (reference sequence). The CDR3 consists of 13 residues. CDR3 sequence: CASSPLMGGELFF. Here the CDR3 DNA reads TGTGCCAGCAGCCCCCTAATGGGAGGGGAGCTGTTTTTT.

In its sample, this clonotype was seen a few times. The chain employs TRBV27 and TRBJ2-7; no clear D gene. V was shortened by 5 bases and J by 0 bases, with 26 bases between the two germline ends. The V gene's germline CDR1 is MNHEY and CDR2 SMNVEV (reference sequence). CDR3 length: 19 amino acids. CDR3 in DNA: TGTGCCAGCAGTCAAGAAAGCAGAAGAGCGCGCGCAAGCTCCTACGAGCAGTACTTC. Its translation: CASSQESRRARASSYEQYF.

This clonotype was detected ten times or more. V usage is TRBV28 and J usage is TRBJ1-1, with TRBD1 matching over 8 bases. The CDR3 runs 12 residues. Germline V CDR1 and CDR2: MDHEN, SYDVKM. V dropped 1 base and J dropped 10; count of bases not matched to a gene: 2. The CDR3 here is CASSLSTGVAFF. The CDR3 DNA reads TGTGCCAGCAGTTTATCGACAGGGGTAGCTTTCTTT.

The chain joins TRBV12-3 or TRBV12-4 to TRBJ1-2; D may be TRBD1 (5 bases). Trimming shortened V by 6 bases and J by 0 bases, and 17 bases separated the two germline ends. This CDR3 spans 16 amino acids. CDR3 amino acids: CASRKRDSPANYGYTF. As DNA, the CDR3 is TGTGCCAGCAGAAAGAGAGACAGCCCAGCTAACTATGGCTACACCTTC.

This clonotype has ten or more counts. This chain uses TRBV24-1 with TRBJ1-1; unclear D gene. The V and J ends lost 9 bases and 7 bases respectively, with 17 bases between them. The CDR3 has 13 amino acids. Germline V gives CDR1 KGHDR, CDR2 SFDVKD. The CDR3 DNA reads TGTGCCACCCGAGGCGGAGGCCGAGGTGAAGCTTTCTTT. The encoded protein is CATRGGGRGEAFF.

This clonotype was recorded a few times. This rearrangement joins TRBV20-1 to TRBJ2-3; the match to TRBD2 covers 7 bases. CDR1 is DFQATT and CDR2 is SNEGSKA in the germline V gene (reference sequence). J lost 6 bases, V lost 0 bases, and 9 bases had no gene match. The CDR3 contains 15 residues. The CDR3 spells CSARDLRGSMDTQYF. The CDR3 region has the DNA TGCAGTGCTAGAGATCTGCGGGGGAGCATGGATACGCAGTATTTT.

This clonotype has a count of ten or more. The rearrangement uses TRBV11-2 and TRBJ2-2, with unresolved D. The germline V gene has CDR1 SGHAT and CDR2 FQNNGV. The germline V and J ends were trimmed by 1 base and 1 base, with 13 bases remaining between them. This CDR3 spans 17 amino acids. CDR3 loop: CASSLVSSTVNTGELFF. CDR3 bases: TGTGCCAGCAGCTTAGTGTCCAGTACGGTGAACACCGGGGAGCTGTTTTTT.

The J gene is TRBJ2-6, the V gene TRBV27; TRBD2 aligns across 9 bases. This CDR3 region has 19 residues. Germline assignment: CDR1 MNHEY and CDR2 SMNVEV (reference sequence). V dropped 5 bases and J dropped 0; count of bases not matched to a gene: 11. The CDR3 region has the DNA TGTGCCAGCAGTCCCTCGAGCGGGAGGATGAGCTCTGGGGCCAACGTCCTGACTTTC. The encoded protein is CASSPSSGRMSSGANVLTF.

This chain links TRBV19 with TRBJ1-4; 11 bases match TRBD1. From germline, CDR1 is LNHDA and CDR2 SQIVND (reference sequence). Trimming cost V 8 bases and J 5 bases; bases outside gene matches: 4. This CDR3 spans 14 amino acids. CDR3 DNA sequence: TGTGCCAGTGTGGACAGGGGGCGGAATGAAAAACTGTTTTTT. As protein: CASVDRGRNEKLFF. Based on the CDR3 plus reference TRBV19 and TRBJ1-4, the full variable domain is DGGITQSPKYLFRKEGQNVTLSCEQNLNHDAMYWYRQDPGQGLRLIYYSQIVNDFQKGDIAEGYSVSREKKESFPLTVTSAQKNPTAFYLCASVDRGRNEKLFFGSGTQLSVL.

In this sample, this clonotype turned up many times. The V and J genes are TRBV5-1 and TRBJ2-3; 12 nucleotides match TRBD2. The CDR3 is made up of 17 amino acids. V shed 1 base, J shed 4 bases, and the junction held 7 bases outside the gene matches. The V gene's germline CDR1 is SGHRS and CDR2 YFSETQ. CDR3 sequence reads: CASSLSPSGGAADTQYF. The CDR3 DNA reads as TGCGCCAGCAGCTTGTCGCCTAGCGGGGGGGCAGCAGATACGCAGTATTTT.

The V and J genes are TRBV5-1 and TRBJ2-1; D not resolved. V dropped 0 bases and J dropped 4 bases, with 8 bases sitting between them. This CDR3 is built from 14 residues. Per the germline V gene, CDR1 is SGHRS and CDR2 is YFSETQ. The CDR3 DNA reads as TGCGCCAGCAGCTTGGGCAGGTTTTACAATGAGCAGTTCTTC. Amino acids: CASSLGRFYNEQFF.

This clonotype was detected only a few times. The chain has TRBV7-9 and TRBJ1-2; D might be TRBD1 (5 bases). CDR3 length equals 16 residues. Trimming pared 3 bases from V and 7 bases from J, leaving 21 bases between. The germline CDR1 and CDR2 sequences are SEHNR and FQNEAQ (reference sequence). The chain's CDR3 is CASSFNSHDRRGGYTF. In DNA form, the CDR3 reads TGTGCCAGCAGCTTCAACTCGCACGACCGAAGGGGTGGCTACACCTTC.

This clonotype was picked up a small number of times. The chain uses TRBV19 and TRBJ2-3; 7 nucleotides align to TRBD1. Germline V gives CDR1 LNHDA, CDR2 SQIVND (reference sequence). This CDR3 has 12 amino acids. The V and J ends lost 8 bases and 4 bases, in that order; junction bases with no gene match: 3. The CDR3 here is CASGTAADTQYF. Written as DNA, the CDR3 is TGTGCCAGTGGGACAGCAGCAGATACGCAGTATTTT. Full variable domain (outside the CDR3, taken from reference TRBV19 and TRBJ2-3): DGGITQSPKYLFRKEGQNVTLSCEQNLNHDAMYWYRQDPGQGLRLIYYSQIVNDFQKGDIAEGYSVSREKKESFPLTVTSAQKNPTAFYLCASGTAADTQYFGPGTRLTVL.

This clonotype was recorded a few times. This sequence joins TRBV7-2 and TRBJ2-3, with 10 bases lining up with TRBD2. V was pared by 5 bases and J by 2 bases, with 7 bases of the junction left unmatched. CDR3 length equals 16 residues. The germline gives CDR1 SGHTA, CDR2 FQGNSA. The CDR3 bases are TGTGCCAGCAGCCCGAAAGGGACTAGCGCCACAGATACGCAGTATTTT. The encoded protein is CASSPKGTSATDTQYF. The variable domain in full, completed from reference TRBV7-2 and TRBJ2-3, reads GAGVSQSPSNKVTEKGKDVELRCDPISGHTALYWYRQSLGQGLEFLIYFQGNSAPDKSGLPSDRFSAERTGGSVSTLTIQRTQQEDSAVYLCASSPKGTSATDTQYFGPGTRLTVL.

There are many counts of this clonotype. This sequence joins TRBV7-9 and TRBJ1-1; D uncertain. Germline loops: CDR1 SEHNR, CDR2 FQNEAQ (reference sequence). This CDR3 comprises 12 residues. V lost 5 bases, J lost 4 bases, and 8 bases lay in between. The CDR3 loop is CASSPVPTEAFF. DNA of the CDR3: TGTGCCAGCAGCCCAGTACCCACTGAAGCTTTCTTT.

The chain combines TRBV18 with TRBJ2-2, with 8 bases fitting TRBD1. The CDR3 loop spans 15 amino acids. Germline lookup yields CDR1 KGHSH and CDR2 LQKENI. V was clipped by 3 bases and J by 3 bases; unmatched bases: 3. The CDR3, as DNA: TGTGCCAGCTCACCGCAGGGGGCGCACACCGGGGAGCTGTTTTTT. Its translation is CASSPQGAHTGELFF.

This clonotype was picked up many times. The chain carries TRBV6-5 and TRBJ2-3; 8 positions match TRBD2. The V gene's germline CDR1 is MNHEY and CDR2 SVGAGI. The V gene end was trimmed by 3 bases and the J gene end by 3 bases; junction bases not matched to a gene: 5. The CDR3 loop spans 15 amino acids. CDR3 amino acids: CASSYAGGATDTQYF. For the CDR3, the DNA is TGTGCCAGCAGTTATGCCGGGGGGGCAACAGATACGCAGTATTTT.

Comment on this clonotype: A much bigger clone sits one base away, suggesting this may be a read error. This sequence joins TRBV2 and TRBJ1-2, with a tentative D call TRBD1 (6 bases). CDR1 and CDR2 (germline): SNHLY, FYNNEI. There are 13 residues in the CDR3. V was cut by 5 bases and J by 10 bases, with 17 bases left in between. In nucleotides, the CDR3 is TGTGCCAGCAGTACAACTACAGGGAATGCCTACACCTTC. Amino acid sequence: CASSTTTGNAYTF.

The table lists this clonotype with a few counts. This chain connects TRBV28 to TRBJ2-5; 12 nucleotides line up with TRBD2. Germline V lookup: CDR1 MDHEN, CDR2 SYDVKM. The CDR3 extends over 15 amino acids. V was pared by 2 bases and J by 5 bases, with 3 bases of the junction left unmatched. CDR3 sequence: CASSLPGLAGETQYF. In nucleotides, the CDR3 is TGTGCCAGCAGTTTACCCGGACTAGCGGGGGAGACCCAGTACTTC.